This record concerns one TCR beta chain sequence. The antigen is unknown. These data are taken from a study of cytomegalovirus exposure and HLA in healthy donors. Findings and caveats of the study: Researchers left out some V segments, among them TRBV6-2 and TRBV6-3, as indistinguishable.

The PCR used 60 Vbeta and 13 Jbeta primers. Measured with immunoSEQ multiplex PCR; TCRdb has only the in-frame clones, and not every one. The data show about 98,000 clones, roughly 80% seen once. In germline, CDR1 is LNHDA, CDR2 SQIVND (reference sequence). V trimming: 3 bases; J trimming: 1 base; junction bases outside the gene matches: 7. The CDR3 sequence is 16 residues long. The receptor's source is a man aged 35 to 55 in good health and CMV-seronegative. The sequenced sample was PBMCs. V gene TRBV19 combines with J gene TRBJ1-1, with 8 bases identical to TRBD1. The CDR3 reads CASSIQGALGNTEAFF. DNA for the CDR3: TGTGCCAGTAGTATTCAGGGGGCGCTAGGGAACACTGAAGCTTTCTTT.